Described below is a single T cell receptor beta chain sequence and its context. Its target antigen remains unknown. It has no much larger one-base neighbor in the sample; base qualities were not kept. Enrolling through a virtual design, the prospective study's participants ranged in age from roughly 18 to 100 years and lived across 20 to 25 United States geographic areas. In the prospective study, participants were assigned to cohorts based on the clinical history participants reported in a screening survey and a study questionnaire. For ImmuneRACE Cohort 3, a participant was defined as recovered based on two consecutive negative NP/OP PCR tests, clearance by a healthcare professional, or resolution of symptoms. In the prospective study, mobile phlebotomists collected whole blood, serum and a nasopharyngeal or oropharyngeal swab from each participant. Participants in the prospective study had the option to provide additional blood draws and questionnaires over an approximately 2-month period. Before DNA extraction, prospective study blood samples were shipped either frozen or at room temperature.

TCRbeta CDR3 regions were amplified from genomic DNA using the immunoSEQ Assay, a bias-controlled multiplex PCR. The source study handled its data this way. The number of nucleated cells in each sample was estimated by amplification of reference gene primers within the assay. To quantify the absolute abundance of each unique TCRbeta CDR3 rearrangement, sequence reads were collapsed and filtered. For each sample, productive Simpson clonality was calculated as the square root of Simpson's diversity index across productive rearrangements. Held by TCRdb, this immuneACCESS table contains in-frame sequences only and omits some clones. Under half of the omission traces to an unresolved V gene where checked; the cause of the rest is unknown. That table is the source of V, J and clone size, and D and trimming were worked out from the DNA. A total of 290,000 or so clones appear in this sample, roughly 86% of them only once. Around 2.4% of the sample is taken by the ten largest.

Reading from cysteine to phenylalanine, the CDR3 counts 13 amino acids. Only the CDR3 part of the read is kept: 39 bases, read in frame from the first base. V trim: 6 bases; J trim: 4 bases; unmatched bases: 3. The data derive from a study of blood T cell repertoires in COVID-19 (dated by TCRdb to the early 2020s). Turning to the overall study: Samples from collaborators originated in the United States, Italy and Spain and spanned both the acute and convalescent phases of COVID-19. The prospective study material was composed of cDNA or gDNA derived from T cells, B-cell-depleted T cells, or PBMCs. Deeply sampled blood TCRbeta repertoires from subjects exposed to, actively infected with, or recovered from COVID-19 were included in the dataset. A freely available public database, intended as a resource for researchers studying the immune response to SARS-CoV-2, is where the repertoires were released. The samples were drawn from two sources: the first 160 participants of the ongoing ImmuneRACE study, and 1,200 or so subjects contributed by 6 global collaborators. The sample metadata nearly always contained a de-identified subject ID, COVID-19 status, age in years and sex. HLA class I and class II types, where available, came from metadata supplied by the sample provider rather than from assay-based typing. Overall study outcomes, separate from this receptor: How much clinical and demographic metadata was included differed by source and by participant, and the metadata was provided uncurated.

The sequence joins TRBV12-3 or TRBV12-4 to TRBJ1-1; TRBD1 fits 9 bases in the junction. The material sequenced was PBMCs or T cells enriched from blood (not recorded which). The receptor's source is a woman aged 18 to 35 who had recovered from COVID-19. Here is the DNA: TGTGCCAGCAGAAGACAGGGGGGCACTGAAGCTTTCTTT. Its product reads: CASRRQGGTEAFF.